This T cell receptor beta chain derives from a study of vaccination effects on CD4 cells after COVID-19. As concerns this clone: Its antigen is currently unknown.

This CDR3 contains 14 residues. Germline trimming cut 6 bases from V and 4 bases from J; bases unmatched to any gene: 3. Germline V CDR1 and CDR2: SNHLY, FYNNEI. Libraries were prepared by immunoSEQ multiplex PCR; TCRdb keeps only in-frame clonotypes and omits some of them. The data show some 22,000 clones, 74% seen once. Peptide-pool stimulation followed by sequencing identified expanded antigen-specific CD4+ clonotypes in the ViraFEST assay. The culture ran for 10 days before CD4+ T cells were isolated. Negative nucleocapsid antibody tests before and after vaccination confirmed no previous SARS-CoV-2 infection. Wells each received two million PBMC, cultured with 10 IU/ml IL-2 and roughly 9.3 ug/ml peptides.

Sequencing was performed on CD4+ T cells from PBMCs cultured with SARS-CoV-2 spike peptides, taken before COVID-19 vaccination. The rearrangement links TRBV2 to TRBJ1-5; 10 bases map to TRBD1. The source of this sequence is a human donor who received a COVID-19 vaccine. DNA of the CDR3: TGTGCCAGCAGCTCGGGACAGGGGAATCAGCCCCAGCATTTT. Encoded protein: CASSSGQGNQPQHF.